These T cell receptor beta chains were read from a single sample in a study of T cells in Graves' hyperthyroidism and ophthalmopathy. TCRdb reanalysed the multiplex PCR reads using MiXCR and keeps one entry per CDR3 protein. The table includes 700,000 or so distinct CDR3 sequences, 16% detected once. The sequenced material came from blood. The receptors were sampled from a man aged 18-30 years with Graves' hyperthyroidism. The CDR3 runs from the conserved cysteine through the conserved F or W. A D gene is named only where the DNA matches it firmly. Only part of the rows carry a size: once, few, many, or a class if the clone is expanded.

size: many
J: TRBJ2-3
length: 13
V: TRBV20-1
D: .
DNA: TGCAGTGCTCGGACTCCTCTCACAGATACGCAGTATTTT
CDR3: CSARTPLTDTQYF

size: few
J: TRBJ2-1
length: 16
V: TRBV9
D: TRBD1
DNA: TGTGCCAGCAGCGTAGGGATAGGACAGGATTACAATGAGCAGTTCTTC
CDR3: CASSVGIGQDYNEQFF

size: .
J: TRBJ1-1
length: 14
V: TRBV20-1
D: .
DNA: TGCAGTGCCCGACGCGGGGCGAGGAACACTGAAGCTTTCTTT
CDR3: CSARRGARNTEAFF

size: .
J: TRBJ2-7
length: 13
V: TRBV12-3/TRBV12-4
D: .
DNA: TGTGCCAGCACCACTCACCCTCCTCTCGAGCAGTACTTC
CDR3: CASTTHPPLEQYF

size: .
J: TRBJ1-5
length: 11
V: TRBV20-1
D: .
DNA: TGCAGTGCTCTAGAGGATCAGCCCCAGCATTTT
CDR3: CSALEDQPQHF

size: many
J: TRBJ2-5
length: 15
V: TRBV24-1
D: TRBD2
DNA: TGTGCCACCAGTGACCCCCAAGCGGGGGCAGAGACCCAGTACTTC
CDR3: CATSDPQAGAETQYF

size: once
J: TRBJ1-4
length: 18
V: TRBV28
D: .
DNA: TGTGCCAGCAGTTTATGGGGTATCCAGTCAGCAACTAATGAAAAACTGTTTTTT
CDR3: CASSLWGIQSATNEKLFF

size: many
J: TRBJ2-5
length: 14
V: TRBV6-1
D: .
DNA: TGTGCCAGCTCCCTCCAGCTCGTCCAAGAGACCCAGTACTTC
CDR3: CASSLQLVQETQYF

size: few
J: TRBJ1-4
length: 14
V: TRBV20-1
D: TRBD1
DNA: TGCAGTGCTAGAGATCCCGCAGGGGGCGAAAAACTGTTTTTT
CDR3: CSARDPAGGEKLFF

size: .
J: TRBJ2-5
length: 14
V: TRBV4-3
D: .
DNA: TGCGCCAGCAGCCAATCCCTGTACCAAGAGACCCAGTACTTC
CDR3: CASSQSLYQETQYF

size: many
J: TRBJ2-1
length: 14
V: TRBV28
D: TRBD2
DNA: TGTGCCAGCAGTTTTACTAGCGGGTACAATGAGCAGTTCTTC
CDR3: CASSFTSGYNEQFF

size: many
J: TRBJ2-1
length: 15
V: TRBV3-1
D: .
DNA: TGTGCCAGCAGCCCCACTAGGAGCTCCTACAATGAGCAGTTCTTC
CDR3: CASSPTRSSYNEQFF